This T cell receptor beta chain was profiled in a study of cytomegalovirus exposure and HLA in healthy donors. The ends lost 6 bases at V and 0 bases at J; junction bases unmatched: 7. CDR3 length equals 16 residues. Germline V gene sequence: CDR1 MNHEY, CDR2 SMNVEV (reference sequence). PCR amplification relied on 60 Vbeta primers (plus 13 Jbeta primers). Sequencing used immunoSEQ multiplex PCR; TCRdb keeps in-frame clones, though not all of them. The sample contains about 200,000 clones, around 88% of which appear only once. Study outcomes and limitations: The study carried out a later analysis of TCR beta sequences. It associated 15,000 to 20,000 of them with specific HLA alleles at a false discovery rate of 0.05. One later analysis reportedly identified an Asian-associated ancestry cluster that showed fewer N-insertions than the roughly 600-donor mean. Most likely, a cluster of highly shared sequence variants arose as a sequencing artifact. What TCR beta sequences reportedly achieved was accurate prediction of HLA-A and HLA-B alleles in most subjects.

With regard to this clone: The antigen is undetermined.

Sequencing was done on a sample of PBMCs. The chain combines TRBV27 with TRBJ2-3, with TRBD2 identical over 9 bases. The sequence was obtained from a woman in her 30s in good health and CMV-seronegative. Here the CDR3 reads CASSGLATTSTDTQYF. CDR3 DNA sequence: TGTGCCAGCAGCGGACTAGCGACAACTAGCACAGATACGCAGTATTTT.